A selection of T cell receptor beta chains follows, all from one sample in a study of molecular identifiers for immune sequencing clone quantification. TCRdb fed the PCR reads into MiXCR, producing one record per CDR3 protein. The sample includes about 640,000 distinct CDR3 sequences, 20% of them seen just once. Sequencing used naive CD8+ T cells from blood, with Jurkat cell RNA spiked in. The receptor set was obtained from a human donor in good health. Some libraries in this study had Jurkat cell RNA spiked in. Both conserved end residues are part of each CDR3. Fields, in order: CDR3 length, D gene, J gene, V gene, clone size, CDR3 DNA, CDR3 protein. A D gene is named only where the DNA matches it firmly. Not every row has a clone size; where given, it reads once, few, many or a size class.

14 . TRBJ2-1 TRBV4-3 few TGCGCCAGCAGCCAAGCCCTGGCTCTAAATGAGCAGTTCTTC CASSQALALNEQFF
13 . TRBJ1-1 TRBV7-9 many TGTGCCAGCAGCAATGGAGAGAACACTGAAGCTTTCTTT CASSNGENTEAFF
15 . TRBJ2-7 TRBV10-3 many TGTGCCATCAGTGAACAAGGGACTCGCTCCTACGAGCAGTACTTC CAISEQGTRSYEQYF
14 . TRBJ2-1 TRBV24-1 many TGTGCCACCAGTCACGGGAGCTCCTACAATGAGCAGTTCTTC CATSHGSSYNEQFF
15 TRBD1 TRBJ1-6 TRBV5-1 few TGCGCCAGCAGCCCCGGACAGGGGTTGGATTCACCCCTCCACTTT CASSPGQGLDSPLHF
15 . TRBJ2-7 TRBV28 many TGTGCCAGCAGTTTTCGGGGGTTGCGGACCTACGAGCAGTACTTC CASSFRGLRTYEQYF
15 . TRBJ2-6 TRBV9 many TGTGCCAGCAGCGTAGCTGTCTCTGGGGCCAACGTCCTGACTTTC CASSVAVSGANVLTF
12 TRBD1 TRBJ2-7 TRBV6-5 many TGTGCCAGCAAGGACAGGGGTTACGAGCAGTACTTC CASKDRGYEQYF
15 TRBD1 TRBJ2-3 TRBV18 once TGTGCCAGCCCTTATGATAACAGGGGGCCAGATACGCAGTGTTTT CASPYDNRGPDTQCF
12 . TRBJ2-3 TRBV29-1 many TGCAGCGTCGTACCAGTCACAGATACGCAGTATTTT CSVVPVTDTQYF
14 . TRBJ1-1 TRBV12-3/TRBV12-4 many TGTGCCAGCAGTTTACCCTTATATGGGGCTGAAGCTTTCTTT CASSLPLYGAEAFF
12 . TRBJ2-1 TRBV5-4 many TGTGCCAGCAGCTTTGGGGCTACTGAGCAGTTCTTC CASSFGATEQFF
15 TRBD2 TRBJ2-1 TRBV28 . TGTGCCGCAGCATCCCGGACCGGGAGGGTCAATGAGCAGTTCTTC CAAASRTGRVNEQFF
16 . TRBJ1-5 TRBV4-3 many TGCGCCAGCAGCCAAGATCGGGGCCCGAGCAATCAGCCCCAGCATTTT CASSQDRGPSNQPQHF
16 . TRBJ2-1 TRBV7-6 few TGTGCCAGCAGCGCGGAGAGCGACAATATCTACAATGAGCAGTTCTTC CASSAESDNIYNEQFF
15 . TRBJ2-5 TRBV20-1 few TGCAGTGCTAGGGGGTCTAGCCACTTCCAAGAGACCCAGTACTTC CSARGSSHFQETQYF
16 . TRBJ1-1 TRBV5-8 few TGTGCCAGCAGCCCCCCTATTGTAGGGGCGAACACTGAAGCTTTCTTT CASSPPIVGANTEAFF
17 . TRBJ1-4 TRBV6-2/TRBV6-3 . TGTGCCAGCAGTGAGACGCCAGATGGGGGGGGTAATGAAAAACTGTTTTTT CASSETPDGGGNEKLFF
15 TRBD1 TRBJ2-7 TRBV9 few TGTGCCAGCAGCCCTAGATCGGGACAGGGCTACGAGCAGTACTTC CASSPRSGQGYEQYF
17 . TRBJ2-5 TRBV3-1 many TGTGCCAGCAGCCCTATCCTCCAGATTGGGGTAGAAGAGACCCAGTACTTC CASSPILQIGVEETQYF
14 . TRBJ1-1 TRBV7-9 . TGTGCCAGCAGCTTAAACGGGAGCAACACTGAAGCTTTCTTT CASSLNGSNTEAFF
15 . TRBJ2-7 TRBV9 once TGTGCCAGCAGCGTAGGTCGGGAGCCGTCCTACGAGCAGTACTTC CASSVGREPSYEQYF
15 TRBD1 TRBJ2-7 TRBV4-3 many TGCGCCAGCAGCCAGGAAAGGACAGGGGACTACGAGCAGTACTTC CASSQERTGDYEQYF
14 TRBD1 TRBJ1-6 TRBV12-3/TRBV12-4 many TGTGCCAGCAGTGGGACAGGGTTTAATTCACCCCTCCACTTT CASSGTGFNSPLHF
15 TRBD2 TRBJ2-3 TRBV28 many TGTGCCACCCTGGGTCGGCGGGAGGGCACAGATACGCAGTATTTT CATLGRREGTDTQYF
18 . TRBJ1-5 TRBV9 many TGTGCCAGCAGCGTTTGTCTGCCCACAAAAAATAGCAATCAGCCCCAGCATTTT CASSVCLPTKNSNQPQHF
14 TRBD2 TRBJ2-7 TRBV27 many TGTGCCAGCAGTCCCGGGACTAGCACTTACGAGCAGTACTTC CASSPGTSTYEQYF
17 . TRBJ2-5 TRBV7-2 many TGTGCCAGCAGCCCCGAGACGTTGCTAGCGCCTCAAGAGACCCAGTACTTC CASSPETLLAPQETQYF
14 . TRBJ1-5 TRBV27 . TGTGCCAGCAGTAGTACTTTGGGCAATCAGCCCCAGCATTTT CASSSTLGNQPQHF
11 . TRBJ2-7 TRBV20-1 . TGCAGTGCTTCCCGGGTGGGCGGGCAGTACTTC CSASRVGGQYF
15 . TRBJ2-7 TRBV4-1 many TGCGCCAGCAGCCAAGATTCTCCCGGCTCCTACGAGCAGTACTTC CASSQDSPGSYEQYF
14 . TRBJ2-7 TRBV5-1 many TGCGCCAGCAGCGCGGGACGAAGCTCCTACGAGCAGTACTTC CASSAGRSSYEQYF
16 TRBD1 TRBJ2-7 TRBV5-1 few TGCGCCAGCAGCTTGGCCTCTTGGGACAGGGCCGACGAGCAGTACTTC CASSLASWDRADEQYF
16 TRBD1 TRBJ1-1 TRBV28 . TGTGCCAGCAGTTTGTCGAGGGGGCTACCGAACACTGAAGCTTTCTTT CASSLSRGLPNTEAFF
14 TRBD1 TRBJ2-3 TRBV6-2/TRBV6-3 many TGTGCCAGCTCGGGACAGACGAGCACAGATACGCAGTATTTT CASSGQTSTDTQYF
13 TRBD1 TRBJ2-3 TRBV12-3/TRBV12-4 many TGTGCCAGCAAAACAGGGGGCAGAGATACGCAGTATTTT CASKTGGRDTQYF
14 TRBD2 TRBJ2-3 TRBV4-3 few TGCGCCAGCAGCTCGCAGCGGGATTGGGATACGCAGTATTTT CASSSQRDWDTQYF
12 . TRBJ1-2 TRBV6-5 many TGTGCCAGCAGTTCAGGGGTCTATGGCTACACCTTC CASSSGVYGYTF
16 . TRBJ2-1 TRBV29-1 few TGCAGCGTTGACGGGATGGGGAAAGGGGCCTACAATGAGCAGTTCTTC CSVDGMGKGAYNEQFF
12 . TRBJ2-4 TRBV13 . TGTGCCAGCAGCGTACGGGGGAACATTCAGTACTTC CASSVRGNIQYF
14 TRBD1 TRBJ1-1 TRBV6-1 many TGTGCCAGCAGTCACAGGGGGCTGAACACTGAAGCTTTCTTT CASSHRGLNTEAFF
13 . TRBJ1-1 TRBV12-3/TRBV12-4 . TGTGCCAGCAGTAACGGGGGAGACACTGAAGCTTTCTTT CASSNGGDTEAFF
16 . TRBJ1-5 TRBV6-1 . TGTGCCAGCAGTGTAAATTGGGGCGAAAGCAAACAGCCCCAGCATTTT CASSVNWGESKQPQHF